Following are 24 T cell receptor beta chains from one sample sequenced in a study of response to subunit inactivated influenza vaccine. TCRdb processed the RT-PCR reads anew with MiXCR; each CDR3 protein has one entry. The sample lists 750,000 to 850,000 distinct CDR3 sequences, 15% to 20% seen once, with approximately 10% in the top ten. The sequences come from PBMCs from blood, collected more than 4 days after vaccination. Receptors were obtained from a man aged 45 to 65 who received an inactivated influenza vaccine.

This clonotype was recorded a few times. V and J are TRBV7-8 and TRBJ2-1; 7 bases are a match to TRBD2. CDR3 length: 17 residues. The germline V gene has CDR1 SGHVS and CDR2 FQNEAQ. After removal of 6 bases from V and 6 bases from J, the junction contained 17 bases not matched to a gene. The CDR3, as DNA: TGTGCCAGCAGGTCCACCCCAGGACTAGTCACGGGCAATGAGCAGTTCTTC. It specifies CASRSTPGLVTGNEQFF. The variable domain in full, with the rest retrieved from reference TRBV7-8 and TRBJ2-1, is GAGVSQSPRYKVAKRGQDVALRCDPISGHVSLFWYQQALGQGPEFLTYFQNEAQLDKSGLPSDRFFAERPEGSVSTLKIQRTQQEDSAVYLCASRSTPGLVTGNEQFFGPGTRLTVL.

This rearrangement joins TRBV6-2 or TRBV6-3 to TRBJ2-5; 8 positions match TRBD1. This CDR3 is 14 amino acids long. V dropped 10 bases and J dropped 5; count of bases not matched to a gene: 12. Germline CDR1 reads MNHEY; CDR2 reads SVGEGT. The CDR3 region has the DNA TGTGCCATCGGGGACAGGAGAGTTGAGGAGACCCAGTACTTC. The encoded protein is CAIGDRRVEETQYF.

The V gene is TRBV13, the J gene TRBJ2-7, with 10 bases lining up with TRBD1. This CDR3 region has 15 residues. Germline loops: CDR1 PRHDT, CDR2 FYEKMQ (reference sequence). With V trimmed by 6 bases and J by 7 bases, 12 bases remained unmatched. CDR3 region: CASSTTGTGAGEQYF. DNA of the CDR3: TGTGCCAGCAGTACAACCGGGACAGGGGCTGGGGAGCAGTACTTC.

There are many counts of this clonotype. The V call is TRBV20-1, the J call TRBJ2-5; tentatively, D is TRBD2 (5 bases). The length of the CDR3 is 15 residues. V lost 3 bases and J lost 2, with 16 bases in between. Germline V gene lookup returns CDR1 DFQATT and CDR2 SNEGSKA (reference sequence). The CDR3 spells CSASLGWQRQETQYF. The CDR3 DNA follows: TGCAGTGCTAGTTTAGGTTGGCAGCGGCAAGAGACCCAGTACTTC.

This clonotype showed up just a few times. This chain connects TRBV6-2 or TRBV6-3 to TRBJ1-5, with 8 bases aligning to TRBD1. The CDR3 loop spans 13 amino acids. CDR1 is MNHEY, CDR2 SVGEGT, per germline. The J segment lost 6 bases and the V segment lost 8 bases, leaving 6 bases of the junction unmatched. CDR3 protein: CASSTGEGQPQHF. In DNA, the CDR3 is TGTGCCAGCTCGACAGGGGAAGGTCAGCCCCAGCATTTT.

This clonotype was picked up a small number of times. This chain uses TRBV7-2 with TRBJ2-4; possible D gene TRBD1, 5 bases. V was trimmed by 2 bases and J by 5 bases, leaving 10 bases between them. Per the germline V gene, CDR1 is SGHTA and CDR2 is FQGNSA. The CDR3 is 14 residues long. In DNA form, the CDR3 reads TGTGCCAGCAGCTTATCAATAGGGGAAAACATTCAGTACTTC. This encodes CASSLSIGENIQYF.

In this sample, this clonotype turned up a few times. The rearrangement joins TRBV20-1 to TRBJ1-1; D is undetermined. The CDR3 spans 14 residues. The V gene lost 3 bases and the J gene lost 0 bases, with 11 bases spanning the gap. Germline V gene sequence: CDR1 DFQATT, CDR2 SNEGSKA (reference sequence). This chain's CDR3 is CSARPARMNTEAFF. CDR3 DNA: TGCAGTGCTAGGCCAGCCAGAATGAACACTGAAGCTTTCTTT.

The rearrangement uses TRBV5-1 and TRBJ2-7; TRBD2 agrees at 11 bases. The CDR3 sequence is 14 residues long. Germline lookup yields CDR1 SGHRS and CDR2 YFSETQ. After removal of 2 bases from V and 5 bases from J, the junction contained 3 bases not matched to a gene. The CDR3 DNA reads TGCGCCAGCAGCTTCACTAGCGGGAGTGACGAGCAGTACTTC. It yields the protein CASSFTSGSDEQYF.

The V and J genes are TRBV20-1 and TRBJ1-1; TRBD1 aligns across 9 bases. The germline gives CDR1 DFQATT, CDR2 SNEGSKA (reference sequence). The CDR3 loop spans 16 amino acids. V dropped 1 base and J dropped 1; count of bases not matched to a gene: 7. The CDR3 is CSARAGTGMKNTEAFF. In DNA, the CDR3 is TGCAGTGCTAGAGCCGGGACAGGGATGAAGAACACTGAAGCTTTCTTT.

The chain uses TRBV25-1 and TRBJ2-7; D remains ambiguous. V lost 2 bases, J lost 8 bases, and 13 bases lay in between. Per germline, CDR1 MGHDK and CDR2 SYGVNS. The CDR3 loop spans 13 amino acids. CDR3: CASSETNGGQQYF. Written as DNA, the CDR3 is TGTGCCAGCAGTGAAACCAACGGCGGACAGCAGTACTTC.

This clonotype has more than one count but fewer than ten. This chain's CDR3 is CAISESGTLNTGELFF. The CDR3 nucleotides are TGTGCCATCAGTGAGTCCGGGACACTGAACACCGGGGAGCTGTTTTTT. The rearrangement joins TRBV10-3 to TRBJ2-2; D might be TRBD1 (6 bases). Germline assignment: CDR1 ENHRY and CDR2 SYGVKD. The CDR3 loop spans 16 amino acids. With 0 bases removed from V and 1 base from J, the gap between germline ends came to 9 bases.

A remark on this clonotype: At one end the junction does not follow the germline gene, possibly because of a read error. The genes are TRBV7-2 and TRBJ2-2; D assignment may be TRBD1 or TRBD2 (5 bases each). This CDR3 contains 11 residues. The germline gives CDR1 SGHTA, CDR2 FQGNSA. The CDR3: CASSLAGSLFF. DNA of the CDR3: TGTGCCAGCAGCCTAGCAGGGTCGCTGTTTTTT.

The chain employs TRBV12-3 or TRBV12-4 and TRBJ2-5, with D possibly being TRBD1 (5 bases). The CDR3 is 16 residues long. V was cut by 6 bases and J by 1 base, with 18 bases left in between. CDR3 residues: CASSPVLGRGQETQYF. In DNA, the CDR3 is TGTGCCAGCAGCCCCGTATTGGGGCGAGGCCAAGAGACCCAGTACTTC.

The CDR3 coding sequence is TGTGCCAGCAGTTTAAAGGAGGCCGGGGAGCTGTTTTTT. Translation: CASSLKEAGELFF. This chain connects TRBV12-3 or TRBV12-4 to TRBJ2-2; a possible D gene is TRBD2 (5 bases). Trimming cost V 2 bases and J 6 bases, with 7 bases left between them. This CDR3 is built from 13 residues.

This clonotype was seen at least ten times. The chain joins TRBV28 to TRBJ1-4, with D unclear. The CDR3 totals 16 residues. V lost 5 bases, J lost 0 bases, and 13 bases lay in between. CDR1 and CDR2 from the germline V gene are MDHEN and SYDVKM. CDR3: CASSVGTETTNEKLFF. DNA of the CDR3: TGTGCCAGCAGTGTGGGAACAGAGACAACTAATGAAAAACTGTTTTTT.

This clonotype appeared a few times. J is TRBJ2-1 and V is TRBV5-1, with TRBD2 matching over 8 bases. CDR3 length: 14 residues. Germline V gene sequence: CDR1 SGHRS, CDR2 YFSETQ. Trimming at V came to 0 bases and at J to 7 bases, leaving 3 bases not matched to a gene. The CDR3, as DNA: TGCGCCAGCAGCTTGGCGGGGGGGCAAAATGAGCAGTTCTTC. It yields the protein CASSLAGGQNEQFF.

This clonotype appeared a few times. The chain employs TRBV20-1 and TRBJ2-5; 7 bases map to TRBD2. The CDR3 runs to 14 residues. Germline V gene lookup returns CDR1 DFQATT and CDR2 SNEGSKA (reference sequence). The V and J ends lost 6 bases and 5 bases, in that order; junction bases with no gene match: 12. This CDR3 is CSASGTAGGETQYF. CDR3 in DNA: TGCAGTGCGAGCGGGACTGCTGGGGGGGAGACCCAGTACTTC.

The sample holds a few counts of this clonotype. J is TRBJ2-7 and V is TRBV27; perhaps TRBD1 as D (6 bases). The CDR3 has 13 amino acids. V was pared by 8 bases and J by 5 bases, with 16 bases between. The germline gives CDR1 MNHEY, CDR2 SMNVEV (reference sequence). The CDR3 spells CASGLTTGNEQYF. For the CDR3, the DNA is TGTGCCAGCGGGTTAACTACAGGGAACGAGCAGTACTTC.

This clonotype appeared a few times. The chain recombines TRBV6-5 with TRBJ2-1, with TRBD2 identical over 12 bases. The germline V gene has CDR1 MNHEY and CDR2 SVGAGI. The CDR3 totals 17 residues. The junction had 5 bases not matched to a gene; V was cut back by 2 bases and J by 3 bases. The CDR3 reads CASSYLTSGGFYNEQFF. The CDR3 region has the DNA TGTGCCAGCAGTTACCTTACTAGCGGGGGGTTCTACAATGAGCAGTTCTTC.

The rearrangement uses TRBV6-5 and TRBJ2-7, with a tentative D call TRBD1 (7 bases). Trimming removed 3 bases from V and 4 bases from J, with 13 bases in between. The CDR3 consists of 14 residues. The germline CDR1 and CDR2 sequences are MNHEY and SVGAGI. CDR3 amino acids: CASSYGAGGYEQYF. The CDR3 region has the DNA TGTGCCAGCAGTTATGGGGCAGGGGGGTACGAGCAGTACTTC.

This clonotype was found a few times. The rearrangement joins TRBV20-1 to TRBJ2-1; tentatively, D is TRBD2 (6 bases). Germline V gene sequence: CDR1 DFQATT, CDR2 SNEGSKA (reference sequence). The V end lost 2 bases, the J end lost 2 bases, and 19 bases lay between the germline ends. The CDR3 has 17 amino acids. In DNA, the CDR3 is TGCAGTGCTAGACACCTAGCGCTTGTCAATACCTACAATGAGCAGTTCTTC. Its protein product is CSARHLALVNTYNEQFF.

The J gene is TRBJ2-3, the V gene TRBV5-1; tentative D call: TRBD1 (6 bases). V was clipped by 2 bases and J by 0 bases, with 13 bases between them. The CDR3 length is 16 residues. In germline, CDR1 is SGHRS, CDR2 YFSETQ. CDR3 nucleotides: TGCGCCAGCAGCTTCGACGCAGGGGCTAGCACAGATACGCAGTATTTT. Amino acids: CASSFDAGASTDTQYF.

This sequence joins TRBV5-5 and TRBJ2-1; D tentatively reads TRBD1 or TRBD2 (5 bases each). CDR3 size: 13 residues. Trimming pared 0 bases from V and 10 bases from J, leaving 11 bases between. Germline V gene data show CDR1 as SGHKS and CDR2 as YYEKEE (reference sequence). The DNA of the CDR3 is TGTGCCAGCAGCTTGGACTTGGGGGAAGAGCAGTTCTTC. Protein product: CASSLDLGEEQFF.

This clonotype showed up just a few times. One junction end disagrees with the germline gene, perhaps due to a read error. V gene TRBV7-8 combines with J gene TRBJ2-1; 9 bases map to TRBD2. Germline V gene lookup returns CDR1 SGHVS and CDR2 FQNEAQ. The CDR3 spans 19 residues. Here the CDR3 DNA reads TGTGCCAGCAGTTTAGGGCCTAGCGGGACCCCCAGGGCATACAATGAGCAGTTCTTC. This encodes CASSLGPSGTPRAYNEQFF.